The rows below give T cell receptor beta chains drawn from one sample of a study of identical twins. In TCRdb, the 5' RACE reads were re-called with MiXCR into one record per CDR3 protein. The sample contains around 250,000 distinct CDR3 sequences, roughly 13% of which appear only once. These data were likewise used in another study, on yellow fever vaccine responses in identical twins.

Sequenced: memory (CD45RO+) T cells sorted from blood. These receptors were collected from a woman aged 18-29 years in good health. The CDR3 runs from the conserved cysteine through the conserved F or W. The order of the fields is CDR3 protein, CDR3 DNA, D gene, J gene, V gene, clone size. D genes are given only for firm matches. The size field is filled for only some rows; it gives once, few, many or a size class.

CDR3aa: CASSPPGGWNTEAFF
CDR3nt: TGTGCCAGCTCTCCGCCAGGGGGCTGGAACACTGAAGCTTTCTTT
d_gene: TRBD1
j_gene: TRBJ1-1
v_gene: TRBV6-1
abundance: many

CDR3aa: CASSLDVDSQETQYF
CDR3nt: TGTGCCAGCAGCTTGGATGTCGATTCGCAAGAGACCCAGTACTTC
d_gene: -
j_gene: TRBJ2-5
v_gene: TRBV5-6
abundance: -

CDR3aa: CASSTAKNIQYF
CDR3nt: TGTGCCAGCAGTACAGCCAAAAACATTCAGTACTTC
d_gene: -
j_gene: TRBJ2-4
v_gene: TRBV6-2/TRBV6-3
abundance: -

CDR3aa: CASSLVEFTGELFF
CDR3nt: TGTGCCAGCAGTTTAGTAGAGTTCACCGGGGAGCTGTTTTTT
d_gene: -
j_gene: TRBJ2-2
v_gene: TRBV12-3/TRBV12-4
abundance: -

CDR3aa: CASRDPGHQETQYF
CDR3nt: TGTGCCAGCAGGGATCCGGGACATCAAGAGACCCAGTACTTC
d_gene: -
j_gene: TRBJ2-5
v_gene: TRBV7-2
abundance: -

CDR3aa: CASSPQLVSEAFF
CDR3nt: TGTGCCAGCAGCCCCCAACTAGTCTCTGAAGCTTTCTTT
d_gene: -
j_gene: TRBJ1-1
v_gene: TRBV9
abundance: -

CDR3aa: CASSHRDSNYEQYF
CDR3nt: TGTGCCAGCTCGCACCGGGACAGCAACTACGAGCAGTACTTC
d_gene: TRBD1
j_gene: TRBJ2-7
v_gene: TRBV18
abundance: -

CDR3aa: CASSLGGTSGRTRNTYEQYF
CDR3nt: TGTGCCAGCAGCTTGGGAGGGACTAGCGGGAGGACCCGAAATACCTACGAGCAGTACTTC
d_gene: TRBD2
j_gene: TRBJ2-7
v_gene: TRBV11-2
abundance: few

CDR3aa: CAARDRGTGELFF
CDR3nt: TGTGCCGCACGGGACAGGGGGACCGGGGAGCTGTTTTTT
d_gene: TRBD1
j_gene: TRBJ2-2
v_gene: TRBV24-1
abundance: -

CDR3aa: CSAPQRERGTDTQYF
CDR3nt: TGCAGTGCTCCCCAGAGAGAGAGAGGGACAGATACGCAGTATTTT
d_gene: -
j_gene: TRBJ2-3
v_gene: TRBV20-1
abundance: few

CDR3aa: CASSLAGVVTEAFF
CDR3nt: TGCGCCAGCAGCTTGGCGGGGGTGGTCACTGAAGCTTTCTTT
d_gene: -
j_gene: TRBJ1-1
v_gene: TRBV5-1
abundance: -

CDR3aa: CASSLAGTGTYEQFF
CDR3nt: TGTGCCAGCAGCTTAGCAGGGACAGGGACCTATGAGCAGTTCTTC
d_gene: TRBD1
j_gene: TRBJ2-1
v_gene: TRBV7-8
abundance: -

CDR3aa: CASSPNSGQLSYEQYF
CDR3nt: TGTGCCAGCTCACCAAATTCGGGACAGCTTTCCTACGAGCAGTACTTC
d_gene: TRBD1
j_gene: TRBJ2-7
v_gene: TRBV18
abundance: few

CDR3aa: CATSSAGSSYEQYF
CDR3nt: TGTGCCACCAGCAGTGCCGGAAGCTCCTACGAGCAGTACTTC
d_gene: -
j_gene: TRBJ2-7
v_gene: TRBV15
abundance: -

CDR3aa: CATSASGGGSYEQYF
CDR3nt: TGTGCCACCAGTGCCTCAGGAGGAGGCTCCTACGAGCAGTACTTC
d_gene: -
j_gene: TRBJ2-7
v_gene: TRBV24-1
abundance: many

CDR3aa: CASSLGSSGGRSYNEQFF
CDR3nt: TGCGCCAGCAGCCTTGGATCCTCAGGGGGCCGGTCCTACAATGAGCAGTTCTTC
d_gene: TRBD1
j_gene: TRBJ2-1
v_gene: TRBV4-1
abundance: many

CDR3aa: CASSPISNNYGYTF
CDR3nt: TGTGCCAGCAGCCCCATCTCGAATAACTATGGCTACACCTTC
d_gene: -
j_gene: TRBJ1-2
v_gene: TRBV5-6
abundance: few

CDR3aa: CASSQDPLREKLFF
CDR3nt: TGTGCCAGCAGCCAAGATCCCTTAAGAGAAAAACTGTTTTTT
d_gene: -
j_gene: TRBJ1-4
v_gene: TRBV3-1
abundance: -

CDR3aa: CASSQDSLAGAYNEQFF
CDR3nt: TGCGCCAGCAGCCAAGATTCGCTAGCCGGGGCATACAATGAGCAGTTCTTC
d_gene: -
j_gene: TRBJ2-1
v_gene: TRBV4-3
abundance: -

CDR3aa: CASSLETGGFSGELFF
CDR3nt: TGCGCCAGCAGCTTGGAGACAGGGGGTTTTAGCGGGGAGCTGTTTTTT
d_gene: TRBD1
j_gene: TRBJ2-2
v_gene: TRBV5-1
abundance: -

CDR3aa: CASRSGGPGNTIYF
CDR3nt: TGTGCCAGCAGGTCTGGGGGTCCGGGAAACACCATATATTTT
d_gene: -
j_gene: TRBJ1-3
v_gene: TRBV2
abundance: -

CDR3aa: CASSYSFGTGVHEQYF
CDR3nt: TGTGCCAGCAGCTACTCCTTCGGGACAGGGGTTCACGAGCAGTACTTC
d_gene: TRBD1
j_gene: TRBJ2-7
v_gene: TRBV7-8
abundance: few

CDR3aa: CASSEAGAPLFYGYTF
CDR3nt: TGTGCCAGCAGTGAAGCCGGGGCACCTTTATTCTATGGCTACACCTTC
d_gene: -
j_gene: TRBJ1-2
v_gene: TRBV6-1
abundance: few